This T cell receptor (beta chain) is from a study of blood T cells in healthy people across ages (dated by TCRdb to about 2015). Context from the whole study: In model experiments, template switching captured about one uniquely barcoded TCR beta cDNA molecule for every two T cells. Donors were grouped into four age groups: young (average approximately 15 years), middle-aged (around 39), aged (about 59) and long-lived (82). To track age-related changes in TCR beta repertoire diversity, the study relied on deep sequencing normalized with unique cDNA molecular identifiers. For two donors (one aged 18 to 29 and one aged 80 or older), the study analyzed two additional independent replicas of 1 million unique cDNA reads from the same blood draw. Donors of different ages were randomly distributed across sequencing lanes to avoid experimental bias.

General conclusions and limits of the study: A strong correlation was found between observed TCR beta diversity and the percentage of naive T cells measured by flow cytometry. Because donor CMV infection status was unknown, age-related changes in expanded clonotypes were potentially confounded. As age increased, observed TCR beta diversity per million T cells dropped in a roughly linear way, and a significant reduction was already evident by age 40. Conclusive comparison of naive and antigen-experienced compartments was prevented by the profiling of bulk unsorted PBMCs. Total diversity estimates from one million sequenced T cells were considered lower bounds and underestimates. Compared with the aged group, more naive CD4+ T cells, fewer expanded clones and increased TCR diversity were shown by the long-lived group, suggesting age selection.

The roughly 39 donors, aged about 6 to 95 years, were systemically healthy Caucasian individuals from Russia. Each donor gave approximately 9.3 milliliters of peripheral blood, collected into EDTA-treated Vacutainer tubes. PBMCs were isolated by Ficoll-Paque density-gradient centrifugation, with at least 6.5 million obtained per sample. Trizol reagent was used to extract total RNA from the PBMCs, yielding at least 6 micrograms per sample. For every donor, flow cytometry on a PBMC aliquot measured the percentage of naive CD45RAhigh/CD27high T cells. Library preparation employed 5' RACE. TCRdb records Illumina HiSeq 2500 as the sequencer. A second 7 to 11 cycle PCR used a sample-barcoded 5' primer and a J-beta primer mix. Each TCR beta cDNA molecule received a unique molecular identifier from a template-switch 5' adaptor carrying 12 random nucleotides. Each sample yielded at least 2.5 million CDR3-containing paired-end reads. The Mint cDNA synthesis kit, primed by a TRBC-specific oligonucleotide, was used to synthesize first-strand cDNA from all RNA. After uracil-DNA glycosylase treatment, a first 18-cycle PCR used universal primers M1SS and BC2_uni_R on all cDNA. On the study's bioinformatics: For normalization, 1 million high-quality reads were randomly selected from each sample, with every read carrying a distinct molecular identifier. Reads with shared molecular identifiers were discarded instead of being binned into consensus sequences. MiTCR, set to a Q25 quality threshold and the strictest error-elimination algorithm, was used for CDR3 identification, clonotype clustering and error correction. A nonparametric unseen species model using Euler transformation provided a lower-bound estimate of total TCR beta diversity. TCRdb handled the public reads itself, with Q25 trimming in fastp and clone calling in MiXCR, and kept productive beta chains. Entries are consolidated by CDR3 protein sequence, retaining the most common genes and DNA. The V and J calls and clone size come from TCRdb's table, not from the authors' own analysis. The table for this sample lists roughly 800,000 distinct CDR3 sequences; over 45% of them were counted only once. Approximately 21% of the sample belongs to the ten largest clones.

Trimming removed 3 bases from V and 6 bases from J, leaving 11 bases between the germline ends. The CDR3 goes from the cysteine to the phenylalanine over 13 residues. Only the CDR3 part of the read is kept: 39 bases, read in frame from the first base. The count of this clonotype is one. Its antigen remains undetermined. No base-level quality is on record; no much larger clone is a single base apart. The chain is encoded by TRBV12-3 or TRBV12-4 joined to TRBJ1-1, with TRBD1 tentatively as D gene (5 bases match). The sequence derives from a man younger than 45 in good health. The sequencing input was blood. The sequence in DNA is TGTGCCAGCAGTTTTGGTAGGGACCCTGAAGCTTTCTTT. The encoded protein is CASSFGRDPEAFF.